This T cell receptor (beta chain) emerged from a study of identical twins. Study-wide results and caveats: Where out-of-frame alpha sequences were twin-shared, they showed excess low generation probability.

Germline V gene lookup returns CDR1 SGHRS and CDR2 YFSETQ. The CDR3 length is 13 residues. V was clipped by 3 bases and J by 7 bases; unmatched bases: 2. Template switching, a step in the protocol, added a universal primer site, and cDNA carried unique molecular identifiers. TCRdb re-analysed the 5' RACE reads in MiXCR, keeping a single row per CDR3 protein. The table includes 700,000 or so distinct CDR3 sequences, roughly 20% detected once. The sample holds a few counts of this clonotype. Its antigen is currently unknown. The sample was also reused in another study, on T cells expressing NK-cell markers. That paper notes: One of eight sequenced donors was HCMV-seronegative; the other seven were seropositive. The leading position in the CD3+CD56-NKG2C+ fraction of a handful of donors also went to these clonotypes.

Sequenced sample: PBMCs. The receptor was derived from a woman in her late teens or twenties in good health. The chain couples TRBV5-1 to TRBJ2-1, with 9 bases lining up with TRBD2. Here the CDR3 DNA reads TGCGCCAGCAGCTCTAGCGGGGAGAATGAGCAGTTCTTC. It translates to CASSSSGENEQFF.